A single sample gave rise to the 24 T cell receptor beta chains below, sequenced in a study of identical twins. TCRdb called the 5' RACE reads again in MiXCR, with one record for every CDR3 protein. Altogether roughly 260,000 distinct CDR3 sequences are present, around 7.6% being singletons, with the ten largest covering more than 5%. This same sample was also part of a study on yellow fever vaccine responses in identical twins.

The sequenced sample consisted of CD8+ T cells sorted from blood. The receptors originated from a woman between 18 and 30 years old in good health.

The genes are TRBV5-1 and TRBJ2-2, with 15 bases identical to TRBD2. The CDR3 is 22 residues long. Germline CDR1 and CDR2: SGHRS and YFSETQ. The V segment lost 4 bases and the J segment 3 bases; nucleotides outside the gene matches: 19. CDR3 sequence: CASSIGTSGGYQMVDDTGELFF. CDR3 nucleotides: TGCGCCAGCAGCATCGGGACTAGCGGGGGGTATCAAATGGTTGACGACACCGGGGAGCTGTTTTTT.

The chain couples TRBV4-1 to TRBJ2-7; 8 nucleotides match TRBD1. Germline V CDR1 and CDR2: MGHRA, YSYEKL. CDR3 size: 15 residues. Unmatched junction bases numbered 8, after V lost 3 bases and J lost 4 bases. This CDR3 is CASSQGQVPKYEQYF. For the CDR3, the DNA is TGCGCCAGCAGCCAGGGACAGGTACCAAAGTACGAGCAGTACTTC.

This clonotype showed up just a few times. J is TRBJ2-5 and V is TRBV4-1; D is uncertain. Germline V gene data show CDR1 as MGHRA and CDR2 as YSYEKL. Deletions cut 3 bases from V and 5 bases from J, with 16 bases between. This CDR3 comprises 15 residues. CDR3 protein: CASSHFLSQEETQYF. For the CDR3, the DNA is TGCGCCAGCAGCCACTTTCTTAGCCAGGAGGAGACCCAGTACTTC.

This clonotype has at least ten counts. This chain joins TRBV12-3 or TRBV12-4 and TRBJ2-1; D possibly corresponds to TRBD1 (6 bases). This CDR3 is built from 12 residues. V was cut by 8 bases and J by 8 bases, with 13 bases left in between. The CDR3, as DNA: TGTGCCAGCGCGCCACGACAGGATGAGCAGTTCTTC. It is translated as CASAPRQDEQFF.

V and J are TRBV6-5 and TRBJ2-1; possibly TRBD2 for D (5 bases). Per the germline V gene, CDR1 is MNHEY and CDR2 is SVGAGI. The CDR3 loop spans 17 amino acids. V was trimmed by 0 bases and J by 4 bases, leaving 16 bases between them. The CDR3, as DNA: TGTGCCAGCAGTTACTCCCTGACTAACGACGATTACAATGAGCAGTTCTTC. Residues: CASSYSLTNDDYNEQFF.

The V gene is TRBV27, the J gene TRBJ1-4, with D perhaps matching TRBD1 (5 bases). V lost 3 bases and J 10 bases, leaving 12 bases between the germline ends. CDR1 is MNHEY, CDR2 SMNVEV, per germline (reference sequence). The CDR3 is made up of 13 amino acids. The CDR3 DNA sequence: TGTGCCAGCAGTTTGCCTCCTGGGGGAAAACTGTTTTTT. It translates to CASSLPPGGKLFF. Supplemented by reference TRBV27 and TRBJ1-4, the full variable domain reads EAQVTQNPRYLITVTGKKLTVTCSQNMNHEYMSWYRQDPGLGLRQIYYSMNVEVTDKGDVPEGYKVSRKEKRNFPLILESPSPNQTSLYFCASSLPPGGKLFFGSGTQLSVL.

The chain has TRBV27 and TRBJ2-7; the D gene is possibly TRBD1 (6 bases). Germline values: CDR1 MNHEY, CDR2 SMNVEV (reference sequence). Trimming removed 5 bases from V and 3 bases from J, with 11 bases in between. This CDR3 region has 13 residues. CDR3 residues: CASSPQQGYEQYV. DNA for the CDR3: TGTGCCAGCAGTCCACAACAGGGCTACGAGCAGTACGTC.

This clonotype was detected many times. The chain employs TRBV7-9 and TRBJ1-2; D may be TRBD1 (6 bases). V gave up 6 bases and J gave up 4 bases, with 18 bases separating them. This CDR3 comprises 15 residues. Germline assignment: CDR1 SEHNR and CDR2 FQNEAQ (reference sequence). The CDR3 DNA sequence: TGTGCCAGCAGTAATAGCTGGGGGGCCTCCTATGGCTACACCTTC. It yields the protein CASSNSWGASYGYTF.

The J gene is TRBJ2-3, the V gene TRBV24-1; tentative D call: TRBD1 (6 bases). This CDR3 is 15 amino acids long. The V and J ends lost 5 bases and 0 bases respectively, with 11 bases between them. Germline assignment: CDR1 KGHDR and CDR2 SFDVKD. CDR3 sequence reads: CATSAGQISTDTQYF. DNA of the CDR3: TGTGCCACCAGTGCCGGACAGATTAGCACAGATACGCAGTATTTT.

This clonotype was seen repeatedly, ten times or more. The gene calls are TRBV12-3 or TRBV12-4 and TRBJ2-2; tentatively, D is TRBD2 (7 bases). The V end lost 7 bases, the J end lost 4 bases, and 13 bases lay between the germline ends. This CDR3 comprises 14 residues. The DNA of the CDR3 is TGTGCCAGCACCCTGGGGGGGGCCACCGGGGAGCTGTTTTTT. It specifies CASTLGGATGELFF.

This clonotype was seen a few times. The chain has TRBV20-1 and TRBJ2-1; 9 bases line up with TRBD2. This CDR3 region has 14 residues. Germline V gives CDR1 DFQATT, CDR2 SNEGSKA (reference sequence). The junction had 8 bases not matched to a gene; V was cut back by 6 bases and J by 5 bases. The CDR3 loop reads CSAPGPSGNNEQFF. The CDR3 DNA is TGCAGTGCCCCCGGGCCTAGCGGGAACAATGAGCAGTTCTTC.

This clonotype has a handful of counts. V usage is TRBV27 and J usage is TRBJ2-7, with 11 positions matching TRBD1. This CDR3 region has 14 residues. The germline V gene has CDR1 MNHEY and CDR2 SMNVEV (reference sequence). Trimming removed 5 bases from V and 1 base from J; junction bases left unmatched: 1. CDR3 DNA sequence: TGTGCCAGCAGTGGGACAGGGGGATCCTACGAGCAGTACTTC. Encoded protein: CASSGTGGSYEQYF.

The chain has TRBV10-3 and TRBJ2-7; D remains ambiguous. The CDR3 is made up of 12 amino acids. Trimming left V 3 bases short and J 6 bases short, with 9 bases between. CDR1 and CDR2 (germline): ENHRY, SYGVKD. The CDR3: CAISELTLEQYF. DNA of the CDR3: TGTGCCATCAGTGAACTAACCCTCGAGCAGTACTTC.

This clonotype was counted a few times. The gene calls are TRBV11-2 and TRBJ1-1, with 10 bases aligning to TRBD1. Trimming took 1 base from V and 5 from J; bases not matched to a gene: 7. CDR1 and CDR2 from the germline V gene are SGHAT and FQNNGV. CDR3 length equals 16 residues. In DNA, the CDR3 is TGTGCCAGCAGCTTAGTATGGGACAGGGGACATACTGAAGCTTTCTTT. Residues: CASSLVWDRGHTEAFF.

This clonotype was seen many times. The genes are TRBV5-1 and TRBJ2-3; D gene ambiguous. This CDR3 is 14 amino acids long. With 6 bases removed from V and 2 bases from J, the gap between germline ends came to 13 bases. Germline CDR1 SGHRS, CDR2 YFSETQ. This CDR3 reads CASTPLAPTDTQYF. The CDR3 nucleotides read TGCGCCAGCACCCCACTCGCCCCCACAGATACGCAGTATTTT.

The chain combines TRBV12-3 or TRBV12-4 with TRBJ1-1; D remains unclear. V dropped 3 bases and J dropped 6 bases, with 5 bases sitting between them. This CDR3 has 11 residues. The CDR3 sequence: CASSFPAEAFF. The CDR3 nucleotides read TGTGCCAGCAGTTTCCCCGCTGAAGCTTTCTTT.

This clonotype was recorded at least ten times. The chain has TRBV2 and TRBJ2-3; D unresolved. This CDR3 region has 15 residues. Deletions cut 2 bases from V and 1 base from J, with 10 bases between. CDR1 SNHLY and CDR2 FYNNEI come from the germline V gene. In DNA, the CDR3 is TGTGCCAGCAGTGAATACCCTGTTGGCACAGATACGCAGTATTTT. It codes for CASSEYPVGTDTQYF.

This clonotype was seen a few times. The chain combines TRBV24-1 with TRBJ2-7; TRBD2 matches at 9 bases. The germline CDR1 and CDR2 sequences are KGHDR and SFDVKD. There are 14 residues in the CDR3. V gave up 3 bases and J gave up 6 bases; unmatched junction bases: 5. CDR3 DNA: TGTGCCACCAGTGATCGAGCGGGAGGAGTCGAGCAGTACTTC. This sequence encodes CATSDRAGGVEQYF.

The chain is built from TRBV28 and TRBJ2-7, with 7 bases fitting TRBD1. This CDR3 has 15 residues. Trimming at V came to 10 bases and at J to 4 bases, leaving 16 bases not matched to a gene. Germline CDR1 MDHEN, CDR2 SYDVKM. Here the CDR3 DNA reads TGTGCCATGGACAGGATAAAGGGCAGTGGGTACGAGCAGTACGTC. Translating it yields CAMDRIKGSGYEQYV.

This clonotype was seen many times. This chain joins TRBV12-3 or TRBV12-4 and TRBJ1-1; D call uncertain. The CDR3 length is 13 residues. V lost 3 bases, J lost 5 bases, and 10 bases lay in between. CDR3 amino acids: CASSFQGLTEAFF. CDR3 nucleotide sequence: TGTGCCAGCAGTTTTCAAGGATTGACTGAAGCTTTCTTT.

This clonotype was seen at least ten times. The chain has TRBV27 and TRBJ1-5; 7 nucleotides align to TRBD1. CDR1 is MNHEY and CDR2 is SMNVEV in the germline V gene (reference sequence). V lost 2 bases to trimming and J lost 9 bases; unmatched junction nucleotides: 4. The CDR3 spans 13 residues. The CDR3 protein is CASSLAGGLPQHF. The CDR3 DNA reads TGTGCCAGCAGTTTAGCAGGGGGGTTGCCCCAGCATTTT.

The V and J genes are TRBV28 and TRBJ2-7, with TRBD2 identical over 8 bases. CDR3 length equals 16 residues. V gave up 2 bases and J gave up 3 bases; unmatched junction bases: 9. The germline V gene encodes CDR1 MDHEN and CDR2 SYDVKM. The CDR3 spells CASSLESGSMYYEQYF. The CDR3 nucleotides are TGTGCCAGCAGTTTAGAGAGCGGGAGTATGTACTACGAGCAGTACTTC.

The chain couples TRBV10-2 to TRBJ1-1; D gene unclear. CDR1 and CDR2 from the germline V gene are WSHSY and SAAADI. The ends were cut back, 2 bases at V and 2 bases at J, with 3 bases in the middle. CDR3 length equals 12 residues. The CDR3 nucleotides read TGCGCCAGCAGTGAGAGAAACACTGAAGCTTTCTTT. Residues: CASSERNTEAFF.

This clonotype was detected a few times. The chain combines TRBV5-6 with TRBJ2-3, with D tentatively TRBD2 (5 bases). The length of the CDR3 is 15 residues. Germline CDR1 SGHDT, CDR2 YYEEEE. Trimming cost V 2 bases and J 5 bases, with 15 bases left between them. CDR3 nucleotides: TGTGCCAGCAGCTTTGGACTCTACGGTGGAGATACGCAGTATTTT. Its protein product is CASSFGLYGGDTQYF.